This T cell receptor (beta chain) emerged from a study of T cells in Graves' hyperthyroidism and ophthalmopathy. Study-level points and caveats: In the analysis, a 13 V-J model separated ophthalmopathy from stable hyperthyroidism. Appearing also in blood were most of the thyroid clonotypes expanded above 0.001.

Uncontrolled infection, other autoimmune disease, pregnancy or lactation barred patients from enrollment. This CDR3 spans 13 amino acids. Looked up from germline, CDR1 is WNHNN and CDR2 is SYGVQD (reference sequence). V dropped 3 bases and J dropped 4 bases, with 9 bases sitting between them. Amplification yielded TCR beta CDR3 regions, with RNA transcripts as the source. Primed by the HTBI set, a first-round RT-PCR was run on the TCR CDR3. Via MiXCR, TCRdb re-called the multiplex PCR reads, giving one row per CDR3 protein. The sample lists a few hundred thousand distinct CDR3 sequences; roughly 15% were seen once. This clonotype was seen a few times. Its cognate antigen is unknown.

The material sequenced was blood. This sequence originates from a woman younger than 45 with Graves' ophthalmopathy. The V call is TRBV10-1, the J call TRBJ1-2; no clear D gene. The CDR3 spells CASSEGLRYGYTF. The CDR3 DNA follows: TGCGCCAGCAGTGAAGGACTACGCTATGGCTACACCTTC.